This entry lists 6 T cell receptor beta chains sequenced from one sample in a study of T cells in Graves' hyperthyroidism and ophthalmopathy. Amplification of TCR beta CDR3 regions used RNA as the template. The TCR CDR3 first-round RT-PCR relied on the HTBI primer set. MiXCR was run by TCRdb on the multiplex PCR reads, yielding one entry per CDR3 protein. The data hold roughly 180,000 distinct CDR3 sequences, with about 9.4% observed a single time. The specimen was blood. These receptors came from a woman aged 18-35 years with Graves' hyperthyroidism that later progressed to Graves' ophthalmopathy.

In its sample, this clonotype was seen many times. CDR3 in amino acids: CASSSEFSPLHF. The CDR3 DNA is TGTGCCAGCAGTTCTGAGTTCTCACCCCTCCACTTT. The chain combines TRBV28 with TRBJ1-6; D gene uncertain. V was clipped by 4 bases and J by 10 bases, with 8 bases between them. The CDR3 is 12 amino acids. Looked up from germline, CDR1 is MDHEN and CDR2 is SYDVKM.

About this clonotype itself: A much larger clone lies one base from this, so it may be a read error. V usage is TRBV11-2 and J usage is TRBJ1-6, with D maybe TRBD1 (5 bases). V was clipped by 5 bases and J by 9 bases, with 23 bases between them. This CDR3 is 17 amino acids long. Germline V gene lookup returns CDR1 SGHAT and CDR2 FQNNGV. CDR3 bases: TGTGCCAGCAGCAGGGGAATTTCTATACTAAATACTTCACCCCTCCACTTT. It yields the protein CASSRGISILNTSPLHF. The entire variable domain, with the rest obtained from reference TRBV11-2 and TRBJ1-6, is as follows: EAGVAQSPRYKIIEKRQSVAFWCNPISGHATLYWYQQILGQGPKLLIQFQNNGVVDDSQLPKDRFSAERLKGVDSTLKIQPAKLEDSAVYLCASSRGISILNTSPLHFGNGTRLTVT.

The rearrangement uses TRBV20-1 and TRBJ2-7; no firm D call. From germline, CDR1 is DFQATT and CDR2 SNEGSKA (reference sequence). V lost 0 bases to trimming and J lost 1 base, with 10 bases between them. This CDR3 region has 14 residues. The CDR3 bases are TGCAGTGCTAGAGATGGTAGGTCGTCCTACGAGCAGTACTTC. It translates to CSARDGRSSYEQYF.

This clonotype occurred a few times. This chain connects TRBV9 to TRBJ1-3, with D unclear. The CDR3 has 14 residues. Germline loops: CDR1 SGDLS, CDR2 YYNGEE. V shed 0 bases and J shed 2 bases, with 6 bases lying between them. The DNA for the CDR3 is TGTGCCAGCAGCGTAGGGGAACCTGGAAACACCATATATTTT. Translated: CASSVGEPGNTIYF.

This clonotype was observed a few times. The rearrangement uses TRBV5-4 and TRBJ2-3; TRBD2 aligns across 10 bases. V lost 4 bases, J lost 2 bases, and 7 bases stayed unmatched. This CDR3 is 16 amino acids long. The germline CDR1 and CDR2 sequences are SGHNT and YYREEE (reference sequence). The CDR3 here is CASSAGTSVFTDTQYF. CDR3 DNA: TGTGCCAGCAGCGCCGGGACTAGCGTTTTCACAGATACGCAGTATTTT.

This clonotype was observed at least ten times. The chain employs TRBV11-2 and TRBJ2-7; D unclear. V was cut by 1 base and J by 2 bases, with 3 bases left in between. Germline V gene data show CDR1 as SGHAT and CDR2 as FQNNGV. This CDR3 comprises 12 residues. The CDR3 loop reads CASSLVTYEQYF. The CDR3 coding sequence is TGTGCCAGCAGCTTAGTGACCTACGAGCAGTACTTC.